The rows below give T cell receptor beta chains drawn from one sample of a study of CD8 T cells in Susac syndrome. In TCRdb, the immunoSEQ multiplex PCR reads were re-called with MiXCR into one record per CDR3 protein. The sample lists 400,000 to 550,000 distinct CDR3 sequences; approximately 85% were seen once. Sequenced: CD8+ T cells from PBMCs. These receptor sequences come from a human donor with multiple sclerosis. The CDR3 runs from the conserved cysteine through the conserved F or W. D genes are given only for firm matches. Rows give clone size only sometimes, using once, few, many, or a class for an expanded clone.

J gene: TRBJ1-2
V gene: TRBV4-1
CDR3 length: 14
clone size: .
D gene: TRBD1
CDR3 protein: CASSPKGQVHGYTF
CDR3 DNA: TGCGCCAGCAGCCCTAAGGGACAGGTCCATGGCTACACCTTC

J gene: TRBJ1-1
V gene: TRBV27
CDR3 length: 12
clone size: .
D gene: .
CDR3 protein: CATHVGNTEAFF
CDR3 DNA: TGTGCCACCCACGTTGGGAACACTGAAGCTTTCTTT

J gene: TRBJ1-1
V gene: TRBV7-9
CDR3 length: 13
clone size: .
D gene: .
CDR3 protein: CASSSQTEREAFF
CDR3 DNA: TGTGCCAGCAGCTCCCAAACGGAGAGGGAAGCTTTCTTT

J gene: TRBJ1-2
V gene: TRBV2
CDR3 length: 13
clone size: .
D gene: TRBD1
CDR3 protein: CASSEETGEGHTF
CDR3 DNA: TGTGCCAGCAGTGAGGAGACAGGGGAAGGCCACACCTTC

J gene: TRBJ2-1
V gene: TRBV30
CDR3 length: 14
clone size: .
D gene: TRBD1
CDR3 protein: CAWVPGQGYNEQFF
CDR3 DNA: TGTGCCTGGGTCCCGGGACAGGGTTACAATGAGCAGTTCTTC

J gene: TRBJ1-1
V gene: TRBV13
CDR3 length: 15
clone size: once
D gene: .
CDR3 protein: CASSLGGAPNTEAFF
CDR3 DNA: TGTGCCAGCAGCTTAGGGGGCGCGCCAAACACTGAAGCTTTCTTT

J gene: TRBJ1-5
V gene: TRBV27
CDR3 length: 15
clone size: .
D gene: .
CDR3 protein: CASSAGTRSFQPQHF
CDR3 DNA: TGTGCCAGCAGTGCCGGGACACGCTCGTTTCAGCCCCAGCATTTT

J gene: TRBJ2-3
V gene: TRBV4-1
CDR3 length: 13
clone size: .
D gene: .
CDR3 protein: CASSQVGPDTQYF
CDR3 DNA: TGCGCCAGCAGCCAAGTAGGGCCAGATACGCAGTATTTT

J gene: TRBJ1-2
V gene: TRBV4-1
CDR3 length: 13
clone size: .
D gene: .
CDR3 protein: CASSQDMGSGYTF
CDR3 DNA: TGCGCCAGCAGCCAAGATATGGGCTCTGGCTACACCTTC

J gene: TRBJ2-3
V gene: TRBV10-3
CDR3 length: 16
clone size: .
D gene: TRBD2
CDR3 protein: CAISEPTGGITDTQYF
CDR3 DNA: TGTGCCATCAGTGAGCCTACGGGGGGGATCACAGATACGCAGTATTTT

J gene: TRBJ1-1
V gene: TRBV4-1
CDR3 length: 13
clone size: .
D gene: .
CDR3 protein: CASSQGVNTEAFF
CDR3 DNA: TGCGCCAGCAGCCAAGGGGTGAACACTGAAGCTTTCTTT

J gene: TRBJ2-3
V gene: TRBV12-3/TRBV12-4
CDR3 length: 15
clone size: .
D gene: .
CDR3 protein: CASRALATSTDTQYF
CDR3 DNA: TGTGCCAGCAGGGCCCTAGCGACTAGCACAGATACGCAGTATTTT

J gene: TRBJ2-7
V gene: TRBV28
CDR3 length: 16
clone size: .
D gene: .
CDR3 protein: CASSFQWGSHYYEQYF
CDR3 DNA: TGTGCCAGCAGTTTTCAATGGGGTTCCCATTACTACGAGCAGTACTTC

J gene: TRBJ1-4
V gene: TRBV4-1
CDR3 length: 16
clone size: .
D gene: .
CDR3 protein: CASSLLPGGANEKLFF
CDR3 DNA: TGCGCCAGCAGCCTCCTCCCCGGGGGAGCTAATGAAAAACTGTTTTTT

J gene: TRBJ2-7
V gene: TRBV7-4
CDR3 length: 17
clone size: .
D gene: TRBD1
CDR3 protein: CASSLLEPGTVRNEQYF
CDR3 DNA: TGTGCCAGCTCCCTACTTGAACCCGGGACAGTAAGGAACGAGCAGTACTTC

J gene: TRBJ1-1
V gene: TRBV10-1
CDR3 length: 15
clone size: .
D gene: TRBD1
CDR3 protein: CASSPSWTGGTEAFF
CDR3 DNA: TGCGCCAGCAGCCCTTCCTGGACAGGGGGGACTGAAGCTTTCTTT

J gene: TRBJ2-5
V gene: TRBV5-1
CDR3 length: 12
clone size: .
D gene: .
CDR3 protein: CASNSYQETQYF
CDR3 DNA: TGCGCCAGCAACAGTTATCAAGAGACCCAGTACTTC

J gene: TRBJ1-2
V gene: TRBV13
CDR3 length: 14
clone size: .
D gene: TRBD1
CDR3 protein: CASSILTGFYGYTF
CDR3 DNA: TGTGCCAGCAGCATCCTGACAGGGTTCTATGGCTACACCTTC